This T cell receptor beta chain is drawn from a study of shared clonotypes between healthy human individuals. This clone was observed once. The antigen is not known. Produced via immunoSEQ multiplex PCR; TCRdb's table is partial and in-frame only. This sample carries more than 600,000 clones, around 90% of them seen once, and the ten largest clones take approximately 24%. General study findings and limits: Rarefaction analysis demonstrated incomplete sorted-subset sequencing notwithstanding large depth. Only blood was sampled, and tissue TCR repertoires likely differ from blood ones.

CD45RO-negative, CCR7-positively selected cells formed the naive CD8 fraction, excluding terminally differentiated effector memory CD45RA+ cells. Germline-derived CDR1 and CDR2 are SGHTS and YDEGEE. The CDR3 extends over 16 amino acids. Trimming pared 4 bases from V and 2 bases from J, leaving 18 bases between. The TCR sequence derives from a man aged 25 to 40 in good health. The genes are TRBV5-8 and TRBJ1-2; D remains unclear. The sequenced sample was naive CD8+ T cells sorted from blood. The CDR3 loop reads CASSPEPGPRNYGYTF. CDR3 coding DNA: TGTGCCAGCAGCCCCGAGCCCGGACCGCGGAACTATGGCTACACCTTC.